This T cell receptor beta chain is from a study of blood T cells in healthy people across ages. This clonotype came up a few times. Combining a sample-barcoded 5' primer with a J-beta primer mix, a second PCR ran for roughly 7 to 11 cycles. One entry per CDR3 protein, called by TCRdb with MiXCR from the 5' RACE reads. The profile shows hundreds of thousands of distinct CDR3 sequences, approximately 50% of them singletons. V was pared by 6 bases and J by 2 bases, with 6 bases of the junction left unmatched. The CDR3 has 15 residues. The chain couples TRBV12-3 or TRBV12-4 to TRBJ2-1; 8 bases map to TRBD1. The sequence was collected from a woman between 55 and 75 years old in good health. Sequencing was carried out using blood. The CDR3 DNA sequence: TGTGCCAGCAGGGAACAGGGGGGTACCTACAATGAGCAGTTCTTC. It codes for CASREQGGTYNEQFF.